This passage covers 19 T cell receptor beta chains from one sample sequenced in a study of vaccination and CD4 T cells after COVID-19. From the PCR reads, TCRdb called clonotypes with MiXCR, one entry per CDR3 protein. The sample includes fewer than 20,000 distinct CDR3 sequences, just over 60% seen only once; the top ten take 1.1%. The sample consisted of CD4+ T cells from blood, taken after SARS-CoV-2 vaccination. The receptors shown here come from a human donor who had recovered from COVID-19.

J is TRBJ2-7 and V is TRBV28; 10 bases agree with TRBD1. The germline V gene encodes CDR1 MDHEN and CDR2 SYDVKM. The CDR3 runs to 16 residues. Trimming at V came to 5 bases and at J to 5 bases, leaving 12 bases not matched to a gene. The CDR3 is CASSDRSGQGFDEQYF. The CDR3 DNA follows: TGTGCCAGCAGTGATCGGTCGGGACAGGGGTTCGACGAGCAGTACTTC.

The chain links TRBV20-1 to TRBJ2-1, with 8 bases lining up with TRBD2. CDR1 is DFQATT and CDR2 is SNEGSKA in the germline V gene (reference sequence). V trimming: 5 bases; J trimming: 0 bases; junction bases outside the gene matches: 6. This CDR3 comprises 15 residues. The CDR3 reads CSAFQAGVSYNEQFF. The CDR3 DNA reads as TGCAGTGCTTTCCAAGCGGGGGTCTCCTACAATGAGCAGTTCTTC.

The chain uses TRBV7-2 and TRBJ2-7; the D is unclear. Germline CDR1 and CDR2: SGHTA and FQGNSA. This CDR3 spans 13 amino acids. V gave up 5 bases and J gave up 8 bases, with 16 bases separating them. The DNA of the CDR3 is TGTGCCAGCAGCACATACTCCAATTACCAGCAGTACTTC. This gives the protein CASSTYSNYQQYF.

The rearrangement links TRBV27 to TRBJ1-2; D is possibly TRBD1 (5 bases). Trimming stripped 5 bases from V and 0 bases from J, with 13 bases between. Germline values: CDR1 MNHEY, CDR2 SMNVEV (reference sequence). CDR3 size: 15 residues. The CDR3, as DNA: TGTGCCAGCAGTACTAGACAGCACTCTAACTATGGCTACACCTTC. Protein product: CASSTRQHSNYGYTF.

In its sample, this clonotype was seen a few times. V and J are TRBV30 and TRBJ1-1; D possibly corresponds to TRBD1 (5 bases). V was cut by 3 bases and J by 11 bases, with 13 bases left in between. The V gene's germline CDR1 is GTSNPN and CDR2 SVGIG (reference sequence). This CDR3 spans 11 amino acids. The CDR3 coding sequence is TGTGCCTGGAGCAGAACTCGGGGGGCTTTCTTT. Residues: CAWSRTRGAFF.

The chain carries TRBV2 and TRBJ1-5; D is ambiguous. Looked up from germline, CDR1 is SNHLY and CDR2 is FYNNEI. Between the trimmed V and J ends, which lost 7 bases and 1 base, there was a span of 11 bases. This CDR3 has 14 residues. CDR3 sequence (DNA): TGTGCCAGCAACCCGGGCCTGAGCAATCAGCCCCAGCATTTT. It encodes CASNPGLSNQPQHF.

The chain is built from TRBV7-9 and TRBJ1-6; 9 bases match TRBD1. Germline lookup yields CDR1 SEHNR and CDR2 FQNEAQ (reference sequence). The J segment lost 7 bases and the V segment lost 1 base, leaving 2 bases of the junction unmatched. The CDR3 totals 15 residues. CDR3 amino acids: CASSLVGQGNSPLHF. The DNA of the CDR3 is TGTGCCAGCAGCTTAGTGGGACAGGGAAATTCACCCCTCCACTTT.

V usage is TRBV11-3 and J usage is TRBJ2-2; no definite D call. V lost 5 bases, J lost 0 bases, and 7 bases lay in between. CDR3 length equals 14 residues. Germline CDR1 and CDR2: SGHNT and YENEEA. CDR3 bases: TGTGCCAGCAGCCAGATCGCGAACACCGGGGAGCTGTTTTTT. Amino acid sequence: CASSQIANTGELFF.

The CDR3: CASSTITGLSYNEQFF. The CDR3 bases are TGTGCCAGCAGCACAATTACAGGGTTATCCTACAATGAGCAGTTCTTC. The chain combines TRBV11-1 with TRBJ2-1, with D possibly being TRBD1 (6 bases). V was cut by 5 bases and J by 1 base, with 15 bases left in between. CDR3 size: 16 residues. Per germline, CDR1 SGHAT and CDR2 FQDESV (reference sequence).

This clonotype was seen a single time. The chain links TRBV28 to TRBJ2-3; the D gene is possibly TRBD2 (5 bases). Germline assignment: CDR1 MDHEN and CDR2 SYDVKM. The germline V and J ends were trimmed by 6 bases and 2 bases, with 15 bases remaining between them. The CDR3 is made up of 15 amino acids. The CDR3 DNA reads TGTGCCAGCAGAAACTTCGGACGGGACACAGATACGCAGTATTTT. Its protein product is CASRNFGRDTDTQYF.

This clonotype appeared once. V usage is TRBV18 and J usage is TRBJ2-3; D uncertain. The length of the CDR3 is 13 residues. Germline CDR1 KGHSH, CDR2 LQKENI. Trimming pared 2 bases from V and 3 bases from J, leaving 6 bases between. CDR3 amino acids: CASSPVMTDTQYF. In nucleotides, the CDR3 is TGTGCCAGCTCACCAGTAATGACAGATACGCAGTATTTT. The full variable domain, in which reference TRBV18 and TRBJ2-3 provide the parts outside the CDR3, is NAGVMQNPRHLVRRRGQEARLRCSPMKGHSHVYWYRQLPEEGLKFMVYLQKENIIDESGMPKERFSAEFPKEGPSILRIQQVVRGDSAAYFCASSPVMTDTQYFGPGTRLTVL.

This clonotype was recorded a few times. The chain recombines TRBV12-3 or TRBV12-4 with TRBJ2-5, with D possibly being TRBD1 (6 bases). With 6 bases removed from V and 5 bases from J, the gap between germline ends came to 13 bases. This CDR3 has 13 residues. CDR3 in amino acids: CASRALGGETQYF. The CDR3 region has the DNA TGTGCCAGCAGGGCTCTAGGGGGTGAGACCCAGTACTTC.

This clonotype has a handful of counts. CDR3 residues: CASRSDRTVYNEQFF. CDR3 DNA sequence: TGTGCCAGCAGGTCAGACAGGACCGTCTACAATGAGCAGTTCTTC. The chain has TRBV27 and TRBJ2-1, with a possible D match to TRBD1 (6 bases). This CDR3 has 15 residues. CDR1 and CDR2 from the germline V gene are MNHEY and SMNVEV (reference sequence). Between the trimmed V and J ends, which lost 6 bases and 3 bases, there was a span of 15 bases.

CDR3 amino acids: CASSLGTNQPQHF. The DNA of the CDR3 is TGTGCCAGCAGCTTAGGCACAAATCAGCCCCAGCATTTT. This chain joins TRBV7-2 and TRBJ1-5; unclear D gene. V was cut by 1 base and J by 4 bases, with 5 bases left in between. The V gene's germline CDR1 is SGHTA and CDR2 FQGNSA. This CDR3 spans 13 amino acids.

V and J are TRBV7-8 and TRBJ2-7, with 8 bases identical to TRBD1. The CDR3 totals 15 residues. Germline loops: CDR1 SGHVS, CDR2 FQNEAQ. The V and J ends lost 5 bases and 4 bases, in that order; junction bases with no gene match: 10. The CDR3 region has the DNA TGTGCCAGCAGCAAGACCGGGACAGGAGATTACGAGCAGTACTTC. This sequence encodes CASSKTGTGDYEQYF.

This chain connects TRBV20-1 to TRBJ2-5; D gene ambiguous. The V gene's germline CDR1 is DFQATT and CDR2 SNEGSKA (reference sequence). This CDR3 contains 13 residues. Trimming pared 5 bases from V and 2 bases from J, leaving 12 bases between. The CDR3 coding sequence is TGCAGTGCTCGAAGCTGGGGTCAAGAGACCCAGTACTTC. Its protein product is CSARSWGQETQYF.

This clonotype has only one observation. The CDR3 DNA reads TGTGCCAGCTCTAACGGGAGATCAGCCTACGAGCAGTACTTC. Protein: CASSNGRSAYEQYF. The rearrangement uses TRBV19 and TRBJ2-7; TRBD2 might be the D (6 bases). V dropped 9 bases and J dropped 2 bases, with 17 bases sitting between them. Per germline, CDR1 LNHDA and CDR2 SQIVND (reference sequence). The CDR3 is 14 amino acids.

This clonotype was counted a single time. V and J are TRBV28 and TRBJ2-5; 13 bases agree with TRBD2. Germline V gene sequence: CDR1 MDHEN, CDR2 SYDVKM. CDR3 length: 16 amino acids. J gave up 5 bases and V 3 bases, and 6 bases lay outside the gene matches. The CDR3: CASSLPTSGRTETQYF. CDR3 in DNA: TGTGCCAGCAGTTTGCCGACTAGCGGGAGGACGGAGACCCAGTACTTC.

V gene TRBV20-1 combines with J gene TRBJ1-5; 8 nucleotides agree with TRBD1. The V gene's germline CDR1 is DFQATT and CDR2 SNEGSKA (reference sequence). V gave up 5 bases and J gave up 6 bases; unmatched junction bases: 3. This CDR3 has 12 amino acids. CDR3 sequence (DNA): TGCAGTGCTGGACAGGGAACTCAGCCCCAGCATTTT. This sequence encodes CSAGQGTQPQHF.